These 31 T cell receptor beta chains were all obtained from the same sample, sequenced in a study of long-term antiretroviral therapy in people with HIV (dated by TCRdb to between 2021 and 2023). The immunoSEQ hsTCRB v3.0 assay was used at survey level resolution for TRB variable region sequencing. Here the immuneACCESS table is served through TCRdb, limited to in-frame sequences with V and J called. Missing clones are a known gap in these copies; in checked studies unresolved V genes cover under half, and the rest lacks a known reason. The sample table records 29,000 or so clones; 95% of these occur just once. The ten biggest clones cover 6.5% to 10% of the sample. This material consisted of unsorted PBMCs, taken 5.3 years after starting antiretroviral therapy. The origin of the receptors is a man aged 30 to 45 with HIV.

V gene TRBV9 combines with J gene TRBJ2-7; 8 nucleotides align to TRBD2. This CDR3 comprises 14 residues. The V gene end was trimmed by 5 bases and the J gene end by 5 bases; junction bases not matched to a gene: 9. Germline loops: CDR1 SGDLS, CDR2 YYNGEE. The CDR3: CASRPGLGINEQYF. The CDR3 DNA reads TGTGCCAGCAGACCGGGACTAGGTATCAACGAGCAGTACTTC.

The CDR3 DNA is TGTGCCAGCAGCCGTATGAGAGTCGGCGGGGAGCTGTTTTTT. Protein: CASSRMRVGGELFF. The chain recombines TRBV9 with TRBJ2-2, with D uncertain. The germline gives CDR1 SGDLS, CDR2 YYNGEE. Trimming cost V 4 bases and J 7 bases, with 14 bases left between them. This CDR3 comprises 14 residues. Filled out from reference TRBV9 and TRBJ2-2, the complete variable domain reads DSGVTQTPKHLITATGQRVTLRCSPRSGDLSVYWYQQSLDQGLQFLIQYYNGEERAKGNILERFSAQQFPDLHSELNLSSLELGDSALYFCASSRMRVGGELFFGEGSRLTVL.

The rearrangement uses TRBV7-2 and TRBJ2-1; 7 bases line up with TRBD2. The CDR3 totals 13 residues. The V gene's germline CDR1 is SGHTA and CDR2 FQGNSA. J gave up 7 bases and V 4 bases, and 4 bases lay outside the gene matches. The chain's CDR3 is CASSSGRSNEQFF. The CDR3 region has the DNA TGTGCCAGCAGCTCCGGGAGGTCGAATGAGCAGTTCTTC.

The rearrangement links TRBV19 to TRBJ1-1; TRBD1 might be the D (6 bases). Trimming removed 7 bases from V and 0 bases from J, with 18 bases in between. The CDR3 extends over 16 amino acids. Germline loops: CDR1 LNHDA, CDR2 SQIVND (reference sequence). The CDR3 here is CASTPGAGHLNTEAFF. The DNA for the CDR3 is TGTGCCAGTACCCCCGGAGCGGGACACCTGAACACTGAAGCTTTCTTT.

The CDR3 region has the DNA TGTGCCAGCAGCTTAGGGCTAGCGAGTTCGCCTGAAGAGACCCAGTACTTC. It yields the protein CASSLGLASSPEETQYF. This chain connects TRBV7-2 to TRBJ2-5; TRBD2 is a possible D gene (6 bases). Germline V gives CDR1 SGHTA, CDR2 FQGNSA. V was clipped by 1 base and J by 3 bases, with 18 bases between them. The CDR3 totals 17 residues.

J is TRBJ1-2 and V is TRBV14, with D perhaps matching TRBD1 (6 bases). This CDR3 is 14 amino acids long. V lost 1 base to trimming and J lost 4 bases, with 10 bases between them. CDR1 is SGHDN, CDR2 FVKESK, per germline. CDR3 sequence (DNA): TGTGCCAGCAGCCAAGTAGGGGGTGTCTATGGCTACACCTTC. It encodes CASSQVGGVYGYTF. The full variable domain, completed using reference TRBV14 and TRBJ1-2, is EAGVTQFPSHSVIEKGQTVTLRCDPISGHDNLYWYRRVMGKEIKFLLHFVKESKQDESGMPNNRFLAERTGGTYSTLKVQPAELEDSGVYFCASSQVGGVYGYTFGSGTRLTVV.

This clone was detected once. The rearrangement joins TRBV5-1 to TRBJ2-3; 11 positions match TRBD2. V shed 3 bases, J shed 6 bases, and the junction held 12 bases outside the gene matches. The CDR3 spans 17 residues. Germline CDR1 SGHRS, CDR2 YFSETQ. CDR3 loop: CASSSGTTSGSRDTQYF. In DNA form, the CDR3 reads TGCGCCAGCAGCTCGGGAACTACTAGCGGGAGTCGGGATACGCAGTATTTT. The entire variable domain, with the rest obtained from reference TRBV5-1 and TRBJ2-3, is as follows: KAGVTQTPRYLIKTRGQQVTLSCSPISGHRSVSWYQQTPGQGLQFLFEYFSETQRNKGNFPGRFSGRQFSNSRSEMNVSTLELGDSALYLCASSSGTTSGSRDTQYFGPGTRLTVL.

V and J are TRBV2 and TRBJ2-7; TRBD1 agrees at 8 bases. The CDR3 loop spans 16 amino acids. The germline gives CDR1 SNHLY, CDR2 FYNNEI. V lost 7 bases, J lost 3 bases, and 14 bases stayed unmatched. CDR3 loop: CASITSHPGQDYEQYF. The CDR3 DNA is TGTGCCAGCATCACCTCTCATCCGGGACAGGACTACGAGCAGTACTTC.

The chain links TRBV25-1 to TRBJ2-3, with 11 bases lining up with TRBD1. This CDR3 has 14 residues. The germline gives CDR1 MGHDK, CDR2 SYGVNS. The trim removed 8 bases at V and 1 base at J, leaving 2 bases unmatched. CDR3 residues: CASGQGAGTDTQYF. Here the CDR3 DNA reads TGTGCCAGCGGACAGGGGGCTGGCACAGATACGCAGTATTTT.

The chain joins TRBV13 to TRBJ2-5, with a possible D match to TRBD1 (5 bases). CDR3 length equals 12 residues. Between the trimmed V and J ends, which lost 8 bases and 3 bases, there was a span of 10 bases. Germline V gene lookup returns CDR1 PRHDT and CDR2 FYEKMQ (reference sequence). CDR3 coding DNA: TGTGCCAGCGCGGCAGGGAAAGAGACCCAGTACTTC. Its protein is CASAAGKETQYF.

The chain has TRBV7-2 and TRBJ2-7; no clear D gene. The CDR3 loop spans 13 amino acids. Germline CDR1 reads SGHTA; CDR2 reads FQGNSA. Trimming took off 0 bases at V and 7 bases at J, with 10 bases between the two ends. DNA for the CDR3: TGTGCCAGCAGCTTAGCAGGGCCCCGGGAGCAGTACTTC. This codes for CASSLAGPREQYF. Full variable domain (missing parts from reference TRBV7-2 and TRBJ2-7): GAGVSQSPSNKVTEKGKDVELRCDPISGHTALYWYRQSLGQGLEFLIYFQGNSAPDKSGLPSDRFSAERTGGSVSTLTIQRTQQEDSAVYLCASSLAGPREQYFGPGTRLTVT.

The gene calls are TRBV4-3 and TRBJ1-5; no definite D call. Trimming removed 0 bases at V and 6 bases at J, with 9 bases between. Germline CDR1 LGHNA, CDR2 YSLEER. The CDR3 spans 14 residues. CDR3 sequence: CASSQDWLGQPQHF. As DNA, the CDR3 is TGCGCCAGCAGCCAAGATTGGTTGGGTCAGCCCCAGCATTTT.

The V and J genes are TRBV6-5 and TRBJ2-7, with a weak D call TRBD2 (6 bases). This CDR3 is built from 13 residues. The germline V gene has CDR1 MNHEY and CDR2 SVGAGI. With 5 bases removed from V and 3 bases from J, the gap between germline ends came to 11 bases. This chain's CDR3 is CASSDPGDYEQYF. The CDR3 nucleotides are TGTGCCAGCAGTGACCCGGGGGACTACGAGCAGTACTTC.

V gene TRBV9 combines with J gene TRBJ1-2; D unclear. Trimming removed 2 bases at V and 0 bases at J, with 11 bases between. Per germline, CDR1 SGDLS and CDR2 YYNGEE. The CDR3 consists of 15 residues. The CDR3 sequence: CASSVSGYPNYGYTF. The DNA of the CDR3 is TGTGCCAGCAGCGTTAGTGGGTACCCTAACTATGGCTACACCTTC.

The gene calls are TRBV4-1 and TRBJ2-1; D remains ambiguous. The CDR3 consists of 14 residues. Germline CDR1 reads MGHRA; CDR2 reads YSYEKL. Between the trimmed V and J ends, which lost 0 bases and 6 bases, there was a span of 9 bases. The chain's CDR3 is CASSQDEALNEQFF. In DNA form, the CDR3 reads TGCGCCAGCAGCCAAGATGAAGCACTCAATGAGCAGTTCTTC.

The genes are TRBV5-1 and TRBJ1-4; 12 positions match TRBD1. The junction had 10 bases not matched to a gene; V was cut back by 3 bases and J by 7 bases. CDR1 is SGHRS, CDR2 YFSETQ, per germline. The CDR3 extends over 17 amino acids. The CDR3 nucleotides are TGCGCCAGCAGCTCGGGACAGGGGGCATACTCCCGTGAAAAACTGTTTTTT. This encodes CASSSGQGAYSREKLFF.

V gene TRBV5-1 combines with J gene TRBJ1-6; 7 bases are shared with TRBD1. In germline, CDR1 is SGHRS, CDR2 YFSETQ. This CDR3 has 14 residues. The V gene end was trimmed by 4 bases and the J gene end by 9 bases; junction bases not matched to a gene: 7. The CDR3 DNA reads as TGCGCCAGCAGCGAAGACAGGGTGGGTTCACCCCTCCACTTT. Translation: CASSEDRVGSPLHF. Based on the CDR3 plus reference TRBV5-1 and TRBJ1-6, the full variable domain is KAGVTQTPRYLIKTRGQQVTLSCSPISGHRSVSWYQQTPGQGLQFLFEYFSETQRNKGNFPGRFSGRQFSNSRSEMNVSTLELGDSALYLCASSEDRVGSPLHFGNGTRLTVT.

The CDR3, as DNA: TGTGCCAGCAGCCCACCGGGACAGGGGGCTCACGAGCAGTACTTC. This gives the protein CASSPPGQGAHEQYF. The chain is built from TRBV7-9 and TRBJ2-7; 12 nucleotides agree with TRBD1. Trimming at V came to 5 bases and at J to 5 bases, leaving 7 bases not matched to a gene. Germline V gene sequence: CDR1 SEHNR, CDR2 FQNEAQ (reference sequence). The CDR3 has 15 amino acids.

The chain carries TRBV4-1 and TRBJ1-1; 8 nucleotides line up with TRBD1. Germline loops: CDR1 MGHRA, CDR2 YSYEKL. This CDR3 comprises 16 residues. V shed 4 bases, J shed 1 base, and the junction held 8 bases outside the gene matches. Here the CDR3 DNA reads TGCGCCAGCAGCCCGTACGCTGGGACAGGGAACACTGAAGCTTTCTTT. Amino acids: CASSPYAGTGNTEAFF.

V usage is TRBV6-1 and J usage is TRBJ2-7, with 8 bases identical to TRBD1. Germline values: CDR1 MNHNS, CDR2 SASEGT. There are 17 residues in the CDR3. V lost 3 bases and J lost 0; bases outside the gene matches: 10. CDR3 DNA: TGTGCCAGCAGTGATCTAAGGGACAGGTATAGCTCCTACGAGCAGTACTTC. This codes for CASSDLRDRYSSYEQYF.

The chain combines TRBV2 with TRBJ2-3; tentative D call: TRBD1 (5 bases). The CDR3 is made up of 10 amino acids. The V gene's germline CDR1 is SNHLY and CDR2 FYNNEI. Trimming pared 5 bases from V and 15 bases from J, leaving 12 bases between. In nucleotides, the CDR3 is TGTGCCAGCAGTTCAGGGCGCCTTTATTTT. Its protein product is CASSSGRLYF. The entire variable domain, with the rest obtained from reference TRBV2 and TRBJ2-3, is as follows: EPEVTQTPSHQVTQMGQEVILRCVPISNHLYFYWYRQILGQKVEFLVSFYNNEISEKSEIFDDQFSVERPDGSNFTLKIRSTKLEDSAMYFCASSSGRLYFGPGTRLTVL.

This chain uses TRBV19 with TRBJ1-1; D not certain. V was pared by 3 bases and J by 1 base, with 6 bases between. CDR3 length: 13 residues. Looked up from germline, CDR1 is LNHDA and CDR2 is SQIVND (reference sequence). CDR3 nucleotides: TGTGCCAGTAGTATGGGATGGAACACTGAAGCTTTCTTT. Its protein is CASSMGWNTEAFF.

V gene TRBV7-2 combines with J gene TRBJ1-1, with unresolved D. Germline CDR1 SGHTA, CDR2 FQGNSA. Trimming removed 3 bases from V and 0 bases from J, with 8 bases in between. The CDR3 sequence is 14 residues long. CDR3 in amino acids: CASSFGRMNTEAFF. CDR3 bases: TGTGCCAGCAGCTTTGGACGGATGAACACTGAAGCTTTCTTT.

The gene calls are TRBV2 and TRBJ1-5; D not resolved. The CDR3 totals 15 residues. CDR1 is SNHLY and CDR2 is FYNNEI in the germline V gene. Trimming took 5 bases from V and 4 from J, leaving 15 bases between them. CDR3 residues: CASSREGRINQPQHF. CDR3 nucleotide sequence: TGTGCCAGCAGTCGAGAAGGACGGATTAATCAGCCCCAGCATTTT.

The rearrangement links TRBV5-1 to TRBJ2-2, with 7 nucleotides matching TRBD2. J was trimmed by 6 bases and V by 0 bases; bases with no gene match: 5. CDR1 and CDR2 from the germline V gene are SGHRS and YFSETQ. The CDR3 is made up of 15 amino acids. CDR3 sequence (DNA): TGCGCCAGCAGCTTGGCCACGGGGGGTCCCGGGGAGCTGTTTTTT. It specifies CASSLATGGPGELFF. Based on the CDR3 plus reference TRBV5-1 and TRBJ2-2, the full variable domain is KAGVTQTPRYLIKTRGQQVTLSCSPISGHRSVSWYQQTPGQGLQFLFEYFSETQRNKGNFPGRFSGRQFSNSRSEMNVSTLELGDSALYLCASSLATGGPGELFFGEGSRLTVL.

The rearrangement links TRBV7-2 to TRBJ2-7; 9 nucleotides align to TRBD2. The length of the CDR3 is 15 residues. The germline gives CDR1 SGHTA, CDR2 FQGNSA. V trimming: 0 bases; J trimming: 5 bases; junction bases outside the gene matches: 5. CDR3 DNA: TGTGCCAGCAGCTTAGCGCGGGAGGGGAGGAACGAGCAGTACTTC. Translated: CASSLAREGRNEQYF.

V gene TRBV5-1 combines with J gene TRBJ1-2, with D unresolved. Per the germline V gene, CDR1 is SGHRS and CDR2 is YFSETQ. Trimming shortened V by 4 bases and J by 3 bases, and 10 bases separated the two germline ends. This CDR3 region has 13 residues. The CDR3 region has the DNA TGCGCCAGCAGCCTAGAGGGTGACTATGGCTACACCTTC. As protein: CASSLEGDYGYTF.

This clone was seen a single time. The J gene is TRBJ1-1, the V gene TRBV7-9; a weak D match, TRBD1 (6 bases). The germline V gene has CDR1 SEHNR and CDR2 FQNEAQ (reference sequence). V dropped 2 bases and J dropped 1 base, with 14 bases sitting between them. The CDR3 totals 16 residues. CDR3 nucleotides: TGTGCCAGCAGCTTACCCGGTGGGGGCCGGAACACTGAAGCTTTCTTT. This encodes CASSLPGGGRNTEAFF.

The chain is built from TRBV5-1 and TRBJ1-2, with 7 bases that match TRBD1. V trimming: 4 bases; J trimming: 2 bases; junction bases outside the gene matches: 5. Per the germline V gene, CDR1 is SGHRS and CDR2 is YFSETQ. The CDR3 extends over 14 amino acids. CDR3 residues: CASSIQGNNYGYTF. For the CDR3, the DNA is TGCGCCAGCAGCATACAGGGGAACAACTATGGCTACACCTTC.

The rearrangement joins TRBV1 to TRBJ1-1. TRBV1 is a documented pseudogene. The CDR3 loop spans 14 amino acids. The CDR3 sequence is CTSSQERVNTEAFF. DNA for the CDR3: TGCACCAGCAGCCAAGAACGGGTGAACACTGAAGCTTTCTTT.

V is TRBV2 and J is TRBJ2-1; 9 positions agree with TRBD1. This CDR3 contains 15 residues. J gave up 8 bases and V 6 bases, and 11 bases lay outside the gene matches. In germline, CDR1 is SNHLY, CDR2 FYNNEI. DNA of the CDR3: TGTGCCAGCAGCTCCGGACAGGGGAGAGGGGATGAGCAGTTCTTC. This translates into CASSSGQGRGDEQFF. Drawing the rest from reference TRBV2 and TRBJ2-1, the complete variable domain is EPEVTQTPSHQVTQMGQEVILRCVPISNHLYFYWYRQILGQKVEFLVSFYNNEISEKSEIFDDQFSVERPDGSNFTLKIRSTKLEDSAMYFCASSSGQGRGDEQFFGPGTRLTVL.